This TCR beta chain was profiled in a study of cytomegalovirus exposure and HLA in healthy donors. At the level of the study: Findings of an earlier analysis included some 120 million unique TCR beta sequences from some 200 million T cells. Unique TCRs from HLA-typed donors, 70 million to 85 million of them, were held in an early data release. Overall study results and limits: Generally TCR sequences proved uncommon, though certain public TCRs appeared in numerous donors. It is likely that the observed cluster of highly shared sequence variants was a sequencing artifact.

Note on this clone: No antigen is known for it.

The CDR3 is 12 residues long. The V end was cut by 5 bases, the J end by 4 bases, with 5 bases between. The germline CDR1 and CDR2 sequences are MNHNY and SVGAGI (reference sequence). Primers for the PCR totalled 60 Vbeta and 13 Jbeta. Generated by immunoSEQ multiplex PCR, the TCRdb table keeps only in-frame clones and is missing some. The table records 100,000 or so clones, 74% of them present only once. The sequence was obtained from a human donor in good health. The sequenced sample consisted of PBMCs. V is TRBV6-6 and J is TRBJ2-2; no firm D call. The CDR3 nucleotides read TGTGCCAGCAGTCTCTTCACCGGGGAGCTGTTTTTT. Amino acids: CASSLFTGELFF.